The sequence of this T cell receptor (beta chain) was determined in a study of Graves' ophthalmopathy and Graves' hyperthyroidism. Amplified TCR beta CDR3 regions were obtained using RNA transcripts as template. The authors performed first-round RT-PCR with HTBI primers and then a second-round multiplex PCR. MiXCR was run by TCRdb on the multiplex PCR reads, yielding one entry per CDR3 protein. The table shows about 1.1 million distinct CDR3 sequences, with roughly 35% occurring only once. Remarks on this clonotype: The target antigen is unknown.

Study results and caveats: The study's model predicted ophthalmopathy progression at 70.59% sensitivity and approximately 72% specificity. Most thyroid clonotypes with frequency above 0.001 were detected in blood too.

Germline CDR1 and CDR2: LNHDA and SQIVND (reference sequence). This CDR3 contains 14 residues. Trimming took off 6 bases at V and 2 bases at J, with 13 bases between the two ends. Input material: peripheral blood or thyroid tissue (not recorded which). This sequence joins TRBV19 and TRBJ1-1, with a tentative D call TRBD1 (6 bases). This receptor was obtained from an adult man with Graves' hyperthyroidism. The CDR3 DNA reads TGTGCCAGTAGGATGACAGGACTCAACACTGAAGCTTTCTTT. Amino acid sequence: CASRMTGLNTEAFF.